This entry lists 16 T cell receptor beta chains sequenced from one sample in a study of T-cell reconstitution after alpha-beta-depleted transplantation in children. During its preparation, the TCRbeta library received unique molecular identifiers. MiXCR, applied by TCRdb to the PCR reads, yields one record per CDR3 protein. The repertoire consists of 350,000 to 450,000 distinct CDR3 sequences, with roughly 21% occurring once and the leading ten covering about 3.8%. The sample was PBMCs from the stem cell graft donor, taken from the stem cell graft. The receptors were sampled from a human donor who donated a stem cell graft to a child with acute myeloid leukemia.

This sequence joins TRBV24-1 and TRBJ2-5; D is undetermined. The V and J ends lost 0 bases and 4 bases respectively, with 11 bases between them. The CDR3 has 15 amino acids. The germline V gene has CDR1 KGHDR and CDR2 SFDVKD. CDR3 DNA sequence: TGTGCCACCAGTGATTTGCACGCTTCCCCAGAGACCCAGTACTTC. It specifies CATSDLHASPETQYF.

This clonotype has just a few counts. The chain recombines TRBV12-3 or TRBV12-4 with TRBJ2-7; 7 bases line up with TRBD2. The CDR3 is 14 residues long. J lost 9 bases, V lost 3 bases, and 11 bases had no gene match. In nucleotides, the CDR3 is TGTGCCAGCAGTTTCCGGGACGGGGGGACCACGCAGTACTTC. Its translation is CASSFRDGGTTQYF.

The V call is TRBV25-1, the J call TRBJ2-1; D unclear. Germline CDR1 is MGHDK and CDR2 is SYGVNS. This CDR3 comprises 17 residues. The V and J ends lost 4 bases and 8 bases respectively, with 24 bases between them. CDR3 sequence reads: CASSGTGPRLDLDEQFF. DNA for the CDR3: TGTGCCAGCAGTGGAACCGGGCCACGTTTAGACCTGGATGAGCAGTTCTTC.

The chain has TRBV7-3 and TRBJ2-7, with 7 bases fitting TRBD2. V lost 4 bases and J lost 6; bases outside the gene matches: 6. The length of the CDR3 is 13 residues. Germline V gives CDR1 SGHTA, CDR2 FQGTGA. The CDR3 reads CASSSEPSGEQYF. The CDR3 DNA is TGTGCCAGCAGCTCGGAACCTAGCGGCGAGCAGTACTTC.

This chain links TRBV7-9 with TRBJ2-3, with 8 nucleotides matching TRBD1. The CDR3 covers 14 residues. The trim removed 5 bases at V and 6 bases at J, leaving 7 bases unmatched. CDR1 and CDR2 (germline): SEHNR, FQNEAQ (reference sequence). CDR3 residues: CASSRDRMGDTQYF. DNA of the CDR3: TGTGCCAGCAGCCGGGACAGGATGGGGGATACGCAGTATTTT.

The chain uses TRBV12-3 or TRBV12-4 and TRBJ2-7, with TRBD2 matching over 12 bases. This CDR3 region has 17 residues. V was clipped by 5 bases and J by 0 bases; unmatched bases: 8. CDR3 DNA sequence: TGTGCCAGCAGTCCACCCGGGACTAGCGGGTTCTCCTACGAGCAGTACTTC. This sequence encodes CASSPPGTSGFSYEQYF.

This clonotype was counted many times. This chain uses TRBV20-1 with TRBJ2-2; 11 bases fit TRBD1. This CDR3 spans 14 amino acids. With 6 bases clipped from V and 7 bases from J, the junction kept 7 bases outside the gene matches. Germline V gene data show CDR1 as DFQATT and CDR2 as SNEGSKA (reference sequence). DNA for the CDR3: TGCAGTGCCGGACAGGGGGCGCATAACGGGGAGCTGTTTTTT. Translating gives CSAGQGAHNGELFF.

This chain uses TRBV28 with TRBJ2-2; TRBD1 is a possible D gene (6 bases). V was pared by 7 bases and J by 7 bases, with 13 bases between. This CDR3 region has 13 residues. Germline assignment: CDR1 MDHEN and CDR2 SYDVKM. This CDR3 is CASILQGSGELFF. The CDR3 region has the DNA TGTGCCAGCATCCTACAGGGAAGCGGGGAGCTGTTTTTT.

This clonotype was found many times. The V gene is TRBV29-1, the J gene TRBJ2-1; 9 positions agree with TRBD2. The CDR3 has 13 residues. V lost 7 bases, J lost 5 bases, and 6 bases stayed unmatched. Per the germline V gene, CDR1 is SQVTM and CDR2 is ANQGSEA. As DNA, the CDR3 is TGCAGCGCCGGGACTAGCAAGGACAATGAGCAGTTCTTC. It specifies CSAGTSKDNEQFF.

At least ten counts were recorded for this clonotype. Mismatch with germline at one junction end may stem from a read error. The chain uses TRBV10-3 and TRBJ2-1; 14 positions match TRBD2. This CDR3 contains 16 residues. Looked up from germline, CDR1 is ENHRY and CDR2 is SYGVKD. CDR3 loop: CATDGTSGSLNNEQLF. The CDR3 nucleotides read TGTGCCACCGATGGGACTAGCGGGAGTTTGAACAATGAGCAGCTCTTC.

The chain couples TRBV7-9 to TRBJ1-2; D is ambiguous. The CDR3 consists of 11 residues. Germline V gives CDR1 SEHNR, CDR2 FQNEAQ (reference sequence). Between the trimmed V and J ends, which lost 4 bases and 11 bases, there was a span of 11 bases. The CDR3 sequence is CASSSSWAYTF. CDR3 DNA: TGTGCCAGCAGCTCATCCTGGGCTTACACCTTC.

The chain carries TRBV24-1 and TRBJ2-6; unclear D gene. The CDR3 has 17 amino acids. With 4 bases removed from V and 0 bases from J, the gap between germline ends came to 12 bases. Germline assignment: CDR1 KGHDR and CDR2 SFDVKD. The CDR3 coding sequence is TGTGCCACCAGTGACCCCTCGTGGAACTCTGGGGCCAACGTCCTGACTTTC. It encodes CATSDPSWNSGANVLTF.

The CDR3 DNA is TGTGCCAGCAGTGTTAGGCAAGCGGGAGGTGGCGATGAGCAGTTCTTC. This gives the protein CASSVRQAGGGDEQFF. This chain uses TRBV2 with TRBJ2-1, with 9 bases identical to TRBD2. The CDR3 length is 16 residues. CDR1 and CDR2 (germline): SNHLY, FYNNEI. Unmatched junction bases numbered 12, after V lost 4 bases and J lost 8 bases.

The chain employs TRBV10-1 and TRBJ2-5, with 7 bases aligning to TRBD2. Trimming cost V 0 bases and J 1 base; bases outside gene matches: 2. The CDR3 covers 15 residues. Germline assignment: CDR1 WNHNN and CDR2 SYGVQD (reference sequence). The CDR3 here is CASSESAGAQETQYF. Written as DNA, the CDR3 is TGCGCCAGCAGTGAGTCGGCGGGAGCCCAAGAGACCCAGTACTTC.

This clonotype has more than one count but fewer than ten. V and J are TRBV20-1 and TRBJ2-5; 7 nucleotides line up with TRBD2. With 3 bases clipped from V and 4 bases from J, the junction kept 8 bases outside the gene matches. CDR1 is DFQATT and CDR2 is SNEGSKA in the germline V gene (reference sequence). CDR3 length equals 14 residues. The CDR3: CSASWSGGLETQYF. CDR3 coding DNA: TGCAGTGCTAGTTGGTCGGGAGGCCTAGAGACCCAGTACTTC.

This clonotype was picked up a small number of times. The chain couples TRBV9 to TRBJ2-3; D remains unclear. Deletions cut 3 bases from V and 2 bases from J, with 13 bases between. CDR3 length: 15 residues. The germline gives CDR1 SGDLS, CDR2 YYNGEE. CDR3 residues: CASSANSLDTDTQYF. CDR3 coding DNA: TGTGCCAGCAGCGCTAATAGCCTGGACACAGATACGCAGTATTTT.